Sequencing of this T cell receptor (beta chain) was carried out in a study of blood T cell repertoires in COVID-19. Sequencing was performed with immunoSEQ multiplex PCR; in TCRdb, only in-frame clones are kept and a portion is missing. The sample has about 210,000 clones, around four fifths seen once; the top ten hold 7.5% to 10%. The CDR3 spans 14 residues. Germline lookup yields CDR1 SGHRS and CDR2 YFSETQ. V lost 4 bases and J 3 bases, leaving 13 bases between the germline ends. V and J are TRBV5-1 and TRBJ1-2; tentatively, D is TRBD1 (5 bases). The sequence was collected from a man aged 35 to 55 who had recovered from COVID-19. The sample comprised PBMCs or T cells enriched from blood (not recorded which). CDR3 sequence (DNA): TGCGCCAGCAGCCCCTCGACAGACGACTATGGCTACACCTTC. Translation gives CASSPSTDDYGYTF.